One and the same sample provided the 4 T cell receptor beta chains below, sequenced in a study of cytomegalovirus exposure and HLA in healthy donors. The study ran its PCR with 60 Vbeta and 13 Jbeta primers. The assay was immunoSEQ multiplex PCR, and TCRdb's table has in-frame clones only and misses some. The table has some 140,000 clones, 60% to 80% seen once; the top ten hold about 0.91%. Sequencing input: PBMCs. These receptors were taken from a man between 18 and 29 years old in good health and CMV-seronegative.

In its sample, this clone was seen a few times. This sequence joins TRBV7-9 and TRBJ1-2; possible D gene TRBD1, 6 bases. V lost 5 bases to trimming and J lost 2 bases, with 12 bases between them. This CDR3 region has 14 residues. CDR1 and CDR2 from the germline V gene are SEHNR and FQNEAQ (reference sequence). In DNA form, the CDR3 reads TGTGCCAGCAGCCGAATCGACAGGAACTATGGCTACACCTTC. It encodes CASSRIDRNYGYTF.

This clone showed up just a few times. The J gene is TRBJ1-4, the V gene TRBV5-6; 9 bases agree with TRBD1. Unmatched junction bases numbered 5, after V lost 2 bases and J lost 12 bases. Germline V gene lookup returns CDR1 SGHDT and CDR2 YYEEEE. The CDR3 extends over 13 amino acids. Here the CDR3 DNA reads TGTGCCAGCAGCTTACGGACAGGGGTCGAACTGTTTTTT. This codes for CASSLRTGVELFF.

Only a few counts were recorded for this clone. For the CDR3, the DNA is TGTGCCAGCTCTGTGAGCGGACAGGTTGAGGAGCAGTACTTC. It codes for CASSVSGQVEEQYF. The chain employs TRBV2 and TRBJ2-7; 7 nucleotides line up with TRBD1. The V gene's germline CDR1 is SNHLY and CDR2 FYNNEI. The CDR3 is 14 amino acids. J gave up 7 bases and V 8 bases, and 14 bases lay outside the gene matches.

This rearrangement joins TRBV5-1 to TRBJ2-3, with D tentatively TRBD1 (5 bases). V lost 0 bases and J lost 6, with 17 bases in between. In germline, CDR1 is SGHRS, CDR2 YFSETQ. The CDR3 is 16 residues long. For the CDR3, the DNA is TGCGCCAGCAGCTTGGCCGGAAATGGGGCGACGGATACGCAGTATTTT. This sequence encodes CASSLAGNGATDTQYF.